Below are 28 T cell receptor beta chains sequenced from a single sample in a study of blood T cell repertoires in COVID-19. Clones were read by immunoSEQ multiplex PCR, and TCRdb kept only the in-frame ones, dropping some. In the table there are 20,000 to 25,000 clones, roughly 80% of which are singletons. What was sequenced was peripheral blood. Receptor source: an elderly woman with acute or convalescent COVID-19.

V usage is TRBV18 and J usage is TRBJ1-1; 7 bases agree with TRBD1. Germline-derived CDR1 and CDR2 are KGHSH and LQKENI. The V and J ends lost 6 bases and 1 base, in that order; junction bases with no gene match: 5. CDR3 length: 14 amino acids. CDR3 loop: CASSRDRQNTEAFF. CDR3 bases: TGTGCCAGCTCGCGGGACAGACAGAACACTGAAGCTTTCTTT.

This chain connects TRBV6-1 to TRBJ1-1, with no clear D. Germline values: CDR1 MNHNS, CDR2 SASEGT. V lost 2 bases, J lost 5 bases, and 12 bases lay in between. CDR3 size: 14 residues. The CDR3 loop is CASSEYTGRTEAFF. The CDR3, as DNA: TGTGCCAGCAGTGAATATACGGGGAGGACTGAAGCTTTCTTT.

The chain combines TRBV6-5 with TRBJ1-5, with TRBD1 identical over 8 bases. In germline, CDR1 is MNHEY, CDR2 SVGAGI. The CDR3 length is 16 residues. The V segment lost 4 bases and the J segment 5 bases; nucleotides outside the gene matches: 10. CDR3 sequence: CASSFVPGTGDQPQHF. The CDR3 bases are TGTGCCAGCAGTTTCGTACCCGGGACAGGAGATCAGCCCCAGCATTTT.

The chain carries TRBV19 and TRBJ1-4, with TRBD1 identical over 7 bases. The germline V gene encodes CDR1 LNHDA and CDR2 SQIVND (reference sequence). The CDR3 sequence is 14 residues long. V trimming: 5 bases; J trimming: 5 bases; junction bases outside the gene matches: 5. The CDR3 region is CASSDIQGNEKLFF. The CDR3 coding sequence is TGTGCCAGTAGTGATATACAGGGGAATGAAAAACTGTTTTTT.

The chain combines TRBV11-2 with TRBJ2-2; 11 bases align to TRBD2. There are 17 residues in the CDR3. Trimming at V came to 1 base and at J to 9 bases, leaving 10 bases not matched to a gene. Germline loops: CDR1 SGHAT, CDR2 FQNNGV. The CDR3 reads CASSLARLAGGSWELFF. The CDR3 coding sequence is TGTGCCAGCAGCTTAGCTCGGCTAGCGGGAGGTTCCTGGGAGCTGTTTTTT.

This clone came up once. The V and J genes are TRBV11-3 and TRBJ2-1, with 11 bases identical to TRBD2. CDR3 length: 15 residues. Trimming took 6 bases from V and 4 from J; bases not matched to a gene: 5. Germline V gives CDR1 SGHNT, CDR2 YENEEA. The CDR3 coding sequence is TGTGCCAGCAGTTCCGGGACTAGCGGATACAATGAGCAGTTCTTC. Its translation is CASSSGTSGYNEQFF.

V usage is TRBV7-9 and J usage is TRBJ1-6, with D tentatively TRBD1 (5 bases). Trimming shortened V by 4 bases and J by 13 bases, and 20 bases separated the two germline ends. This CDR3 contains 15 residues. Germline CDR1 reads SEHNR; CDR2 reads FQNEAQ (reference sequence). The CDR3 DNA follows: TGTGCCAGCAGCTCCACGGACACCTCTAGTGCGCCCCTCCACTTT. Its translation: CASSSTDTSSAPLHF.

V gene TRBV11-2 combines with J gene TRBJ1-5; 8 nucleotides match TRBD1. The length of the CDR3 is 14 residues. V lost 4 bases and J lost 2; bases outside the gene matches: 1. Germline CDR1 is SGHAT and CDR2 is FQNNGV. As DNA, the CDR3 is TGTGCCAGCAGCTCGACAGGGGGCAATCAGCCCCAGCATTTT. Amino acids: CASSSTGGNQPQHF. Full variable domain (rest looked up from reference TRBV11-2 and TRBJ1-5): EAGVAQSPRYKIIEKRQSVAFWCNPISGHATLYWYQQILGQGPKLLIQFQNNGVVDDSQLPKDRFSAERLKGVDSTLKIQPAKLEDSAVYLCASSSTGGNQPQHFGDGTRLSIL.

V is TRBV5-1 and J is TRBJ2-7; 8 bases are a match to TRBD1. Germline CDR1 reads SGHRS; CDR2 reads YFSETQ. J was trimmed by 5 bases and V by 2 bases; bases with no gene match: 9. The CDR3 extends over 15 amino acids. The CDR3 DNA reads TGCGCCAGCAGCTTTGACGGGACAGGAGACGACGAGCAGTACTTC. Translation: CASSFDGTGDDEQYF.

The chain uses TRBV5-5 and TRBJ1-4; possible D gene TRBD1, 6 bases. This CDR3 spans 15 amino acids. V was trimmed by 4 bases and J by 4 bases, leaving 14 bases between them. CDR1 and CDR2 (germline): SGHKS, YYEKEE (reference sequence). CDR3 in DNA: TGTGCCAGCAGCCTATTGACAGGAATTAATGAAAAACTGTTTTTT. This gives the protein CASSLLTGINEKLFF.

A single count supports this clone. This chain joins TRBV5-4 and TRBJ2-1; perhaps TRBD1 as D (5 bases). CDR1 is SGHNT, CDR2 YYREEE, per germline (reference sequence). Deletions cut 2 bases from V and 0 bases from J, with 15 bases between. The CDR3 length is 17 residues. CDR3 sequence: CASSLPGQASSYNEQFF. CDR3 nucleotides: TGTGCCAGCAGCTTACCCGGACAAGCCAGCTCCTACAATGAGCAGTTCTTC. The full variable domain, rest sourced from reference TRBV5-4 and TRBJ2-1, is ETGVTQSPTHLIKTRGQQVTLRCSSQSGHNTVSWYQQALGQGPQFIFQYYREEENGRGNFPPRFSGLQFPNYSSELNVNALELDDSALYLCASSLPGQASSYNEQFFGPGTRLTVL.

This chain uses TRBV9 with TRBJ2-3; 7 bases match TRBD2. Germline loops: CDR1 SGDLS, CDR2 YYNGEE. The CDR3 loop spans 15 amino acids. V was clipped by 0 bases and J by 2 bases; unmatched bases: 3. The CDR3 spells CASSVGEGYTDTQYF. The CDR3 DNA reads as TGTGCCAGCAGCGTAGGGGAGGGCTACACAGATACGCAGTATTTT.

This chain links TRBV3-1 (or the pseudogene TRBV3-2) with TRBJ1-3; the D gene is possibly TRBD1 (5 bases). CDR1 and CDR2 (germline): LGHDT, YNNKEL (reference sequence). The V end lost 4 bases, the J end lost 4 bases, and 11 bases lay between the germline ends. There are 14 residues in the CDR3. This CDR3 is CASSLLGAGNTIYF. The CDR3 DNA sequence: TGTGCCAGCAGCCTCCTTGGGGCCGGAAACACCATATATTTT.

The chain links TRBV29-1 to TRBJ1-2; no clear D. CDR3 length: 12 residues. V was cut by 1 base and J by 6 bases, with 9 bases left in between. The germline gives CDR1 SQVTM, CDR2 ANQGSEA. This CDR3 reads CSVEGGFDGYTF. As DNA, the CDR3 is TGCAGCGTTGAAGGAGGGTTCGATGGCTACACCTTC.

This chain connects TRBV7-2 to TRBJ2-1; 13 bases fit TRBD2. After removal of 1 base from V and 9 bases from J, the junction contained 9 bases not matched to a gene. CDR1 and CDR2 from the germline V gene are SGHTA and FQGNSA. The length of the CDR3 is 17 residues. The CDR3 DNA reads TGTGCCAGCAGCTTAGTCGTGGGACTAGCGGGACGAAGTGAGCAGTTCTTC. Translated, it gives CASSLVVGLAGRSEQFF.

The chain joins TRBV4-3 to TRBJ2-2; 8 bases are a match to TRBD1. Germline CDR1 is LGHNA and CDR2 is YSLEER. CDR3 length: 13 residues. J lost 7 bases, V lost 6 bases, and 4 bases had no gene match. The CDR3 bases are TGCGCCAGCAGTACCAGGGGGCACGGGGAGCTGTTTTTT. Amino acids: CASSTRGHGELFF.

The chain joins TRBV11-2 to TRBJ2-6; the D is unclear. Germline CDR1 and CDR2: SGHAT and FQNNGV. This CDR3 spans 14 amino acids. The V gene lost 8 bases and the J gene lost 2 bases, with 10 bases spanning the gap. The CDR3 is CASALRPGANVLTF. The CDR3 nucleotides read TGTGCCAGCGCCCTCAGGCCTGGGGCCAACGTCCTGACTTTC. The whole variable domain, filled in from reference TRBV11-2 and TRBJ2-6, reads EAGVAQSPRYKIIEKRQSVAFWCNPISGHATLYWYQQILGQGPKLLIQFQNNGVVDDSQLPKDRFSAERLKGVDSTLKIQPAKLEDSAVYLCASALRPGANVLTFGAGSRLTVL.

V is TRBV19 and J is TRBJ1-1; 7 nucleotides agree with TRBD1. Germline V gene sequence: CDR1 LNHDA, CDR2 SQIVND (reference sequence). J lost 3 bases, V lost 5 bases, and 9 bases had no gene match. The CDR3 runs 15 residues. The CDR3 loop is CASSRRQGRDTEAFF. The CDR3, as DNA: TGTGCCAGTAGTCGACGACAGGGACGTGACACTGAAGCTTTCTTT.

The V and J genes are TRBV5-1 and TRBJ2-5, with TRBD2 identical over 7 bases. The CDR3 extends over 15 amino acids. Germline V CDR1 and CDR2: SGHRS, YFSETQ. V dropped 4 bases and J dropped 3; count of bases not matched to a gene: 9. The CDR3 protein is CASSRGGTREETQYF. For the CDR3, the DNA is TGCGCCAGCAGCCGGGGAGGGACCAGGGAAGAGACCCAGTACTTC.

The CDR3: CASSLGVDTEAFF. In DNA form, the CDR3 reads TGTGCCAGCAGCTTAGGAGTCGACACTGAAGCTTTCTTT. The chain is built from TRBV11-2 and TRBJ1-1; D is unresolved. The CDR3 consists of 13 residues. Germline CDR1 SGHAT, CDR2 FQNNGV. V gave up 1 base and J gave up 3 bases, with 6 bases separating them.

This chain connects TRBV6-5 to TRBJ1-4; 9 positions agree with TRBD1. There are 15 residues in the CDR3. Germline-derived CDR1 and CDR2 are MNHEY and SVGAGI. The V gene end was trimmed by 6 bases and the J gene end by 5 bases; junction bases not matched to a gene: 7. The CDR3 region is CASSARTGENEKLFF. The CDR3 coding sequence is TGTGCCAGCAGCGCCCGGACAGGGGAAAATGAAAAACTGTTTTTT.

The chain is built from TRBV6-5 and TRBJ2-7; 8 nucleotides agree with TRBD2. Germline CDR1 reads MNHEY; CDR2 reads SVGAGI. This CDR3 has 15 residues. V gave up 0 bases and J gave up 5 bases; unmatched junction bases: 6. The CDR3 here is CASSYSGGAKNEQYF. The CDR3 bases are TGTGCCAGCAGTTACTCCGGGGGGGCTAAAAACGAGCAGTACTTC.

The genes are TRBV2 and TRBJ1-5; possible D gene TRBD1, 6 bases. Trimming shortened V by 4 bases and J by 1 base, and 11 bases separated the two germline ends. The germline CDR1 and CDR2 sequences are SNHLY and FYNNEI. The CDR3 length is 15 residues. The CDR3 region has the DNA TGTGCCAGCAGTGGGGGGGGGCGAAGCAATCAGCCCCAGCATTTT. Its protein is CASSGGGRSNQPQHF.

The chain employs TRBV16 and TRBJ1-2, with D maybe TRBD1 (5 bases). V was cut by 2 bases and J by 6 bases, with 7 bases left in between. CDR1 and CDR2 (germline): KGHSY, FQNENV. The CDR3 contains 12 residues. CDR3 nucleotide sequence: TGTGCCAGCAGCCAAAGCAGGGATGGCTACACCTTC. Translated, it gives CASSQSRDGYTF.

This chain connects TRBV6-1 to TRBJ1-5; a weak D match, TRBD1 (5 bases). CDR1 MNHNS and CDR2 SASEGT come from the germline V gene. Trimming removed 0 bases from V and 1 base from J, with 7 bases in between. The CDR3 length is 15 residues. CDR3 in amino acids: CASSEAGGSNQPQHF. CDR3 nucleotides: TGTGCCAGCAGTGAAGCGGGGGGGAGCAATCAGCCCCAGCATTTT.

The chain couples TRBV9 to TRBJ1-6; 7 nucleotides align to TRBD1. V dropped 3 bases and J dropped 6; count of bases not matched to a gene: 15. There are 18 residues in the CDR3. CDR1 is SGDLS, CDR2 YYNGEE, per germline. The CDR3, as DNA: TGTGCCAGCAGCGCATGGGACAGCCGATTTGATGGTAATTCACCCCTCCACTTT. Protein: CASSAWDSRFDGNSPLHF.

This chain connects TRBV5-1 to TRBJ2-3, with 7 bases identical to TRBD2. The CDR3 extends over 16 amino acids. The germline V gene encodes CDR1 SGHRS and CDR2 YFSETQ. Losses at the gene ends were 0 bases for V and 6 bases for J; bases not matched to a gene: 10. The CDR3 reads CASSLEGREPVDTQYF. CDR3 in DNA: TGCGCCAGCAGCTTGGAGGGGCGGGAGCCGGTGGATACGCAGTATTTT.

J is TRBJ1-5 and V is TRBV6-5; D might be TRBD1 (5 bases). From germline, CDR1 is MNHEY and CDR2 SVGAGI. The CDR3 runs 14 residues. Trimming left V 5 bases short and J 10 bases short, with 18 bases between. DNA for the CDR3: TGTGCCAGCAGTCTCGGGACTGCCTCCAGCCCCCAGCATTTT. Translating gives CASSLGTASSPQHF.